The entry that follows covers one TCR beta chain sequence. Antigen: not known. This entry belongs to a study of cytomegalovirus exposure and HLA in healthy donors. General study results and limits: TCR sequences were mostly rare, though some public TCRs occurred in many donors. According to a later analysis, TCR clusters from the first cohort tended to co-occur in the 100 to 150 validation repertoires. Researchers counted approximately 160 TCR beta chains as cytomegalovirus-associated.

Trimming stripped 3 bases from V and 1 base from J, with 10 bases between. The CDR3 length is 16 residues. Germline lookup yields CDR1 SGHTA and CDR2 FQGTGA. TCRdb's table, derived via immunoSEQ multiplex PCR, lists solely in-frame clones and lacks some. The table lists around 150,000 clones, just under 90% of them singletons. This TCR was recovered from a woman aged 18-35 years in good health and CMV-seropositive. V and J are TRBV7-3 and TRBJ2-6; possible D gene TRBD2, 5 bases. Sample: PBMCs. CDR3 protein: CASSFSGGSGANVLTF. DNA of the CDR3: TGTGCCAGCAGCTTTTCCGGCGGGTCTGGGGCCAACGTCCTGACTTTC.